The clone carrying this T cell receptor (beta chain) came up once. The record originates from a study of identical twins. TCRdb called the 5' RACE reads again in MiXCR, with one record for every CDR3 protein. This sample yields 700,000 or so distinct CDR3 sequences, of which approximately 21% are seen a single time; 4.3% belongs to the top ten. These sequences were also reported in another study, on T cells expressing NK-cell markers. That paper notes: These clonotypes additionally ranked first within the CD3+CD56-NKG2C+ fraction of a handful of donors.

Sequenced input: PBMCs. This TCR derives from a woman younger than 35 in good health.

The CDR3 DNA sequence: TGTGCCATCAGGCCACATGGACAGGGTGGTAGCGGGACCCCAGATACGCAGTATTTT. It is translated as CAIRPHGQGGSGTPDTQYF. V is TRBV10-3 and J is TRBJ2-3; D might be TRBD1 or TRBD2, each matching 8 bases. This CDR3 comprises 19 residues. Germline CDR1 reads ENHRY; CDR2 reads SYGVKD. V was pared by 6 bases and J by 4 bases, with 29 bases between.